Listed below are T cell receptor delta chains from one sample, sequenced in a study of Vδ1+ human thymocytes. TCRdb redid clone calling on the multiplex PCR reads using CATT. The data contain approximately 25,000 delta-chain clones, 25% to 30% of them singletons. The sequencing input was Vdelta1+ gamma-delta thymocytes from the thymus. Receptors originate from a boy younger than two who had congenital heart surgery. Both conserved end residues are part of each CDR3. D genes are given only for firm matches. Not all rows give a size; the values are once, few, many and, for expanded clones, a class.

TRDD3	TRDV1	-	TRDJ1	CALEELVLPTKGTGGYANQADKLIF	TGTGCTCTTGAGGAACTAGTCCTTCCTACCAAAGGTACTGGGGGATACGCAAACCAGGCCGATAAACTCATCTTT
-	TRDV1	-	TRDJ1	CALGELVPRTYPPWSYLYTDKLIF	TGTGCTCTTGGGGAACTAGTCCCCAGAACCTACCCGCCCTGGTCCTACTTGTACACCGATAAACTCATCTTT
TRDD3	TRDV1	-	TRDJ1	CALGELVILPTLLGDTRGDKLIF	TGTGCTCTTGGGGAACTCGTGATCCTACCGACTTTACTGGGGGATACGCGGGGCGATAAACTCATCTTT
TRDD3	TRDV1	medium-sized	TRDJ1	CALGPRGRGYFDKLIF	TGTGCTCTTGGGCCCCGGGGAAGGGGATACTTCGATAAACTCATCTTT
-	TRDV1	-	TRDJ1	CALGEIIGGTTIHTDKLIF	TGTGCTCTTGGGGAAATAATCGGGGGGACAACGATCCACACCGATAAACTCATCTTT
-	TRDV1	-	TRDJ1	CALGEPHTPPPGFGFVTDKLIF	TGTGCTCTTGGGGAACCCCATACCCCTCCTCCGGGTTTTGGATTTGTCACCGACAAACTCATCTTT
TRDD3	TRDV1	-	TRDJ1	CALGALMGGYVPYTDKLIF	TGTGCTCTTGGGGCTCTCATGGGGGGATACGTTCCGTACACCGATAAACTCATCTTT
TRDD3	TRDV1	-	TRDJ1	CALGPASPEYWGRRRTDKLIF	TGTGCTCTTGGGCCCGCCTCCCCGGAGTACTGGGGGAGGAGGAGGACCGATAAACTCATCTTT
TRDD3	TRDV1	few	TRDJ1	CALGPPPYYLWGIQPPKLIF	TGTGCTCTTGGGCCACCCCCTTACTACCTATGGGGGATACAGCCCCCGAAACTCATCTTT
TRDD2	TRDV1	-	TRDJ1	CALGPLVASYVSGAKGDKLIF	TGTGCTCTTGGGCCCCTGGTGGCTTCCTACGTATCTGGGGCTAAGGGGGATAAACTCATCTTT
TRDD3	TRDV1	few	TRDJ1	CALGEVLPGDTHTDKLIF	TGTGCTCTTGGGGAAGTTTTACCTGGGGATACCCACACCGATAAACTCATCTTT
TRDD3	TRDV1	medium-sized	TRDJ1	CALGGRLRVDTLTDKLIF	TGTGCTCTTGGGGGACGACTACGTGTGGATACGCTAACCGATAAACTCATCTTT
TRDD3	TRDV1	-	TRDJ1	CALGAPRGGYAYTDKLIF	TGTGCTCTTGGGGCGCCCAGAGGGGGATACGCCTACACCGATAAACTCATCTTT
TRDD3	TRDV1	-	TRDJ1	CALGEREILLVLGDTNSDKLIF	TGTGCTCTTGGGGAACGGGAGATACTTCTAGTACTGGGGGATACTAATAGCGATAAACTCATCTTT
-	TRDV1	few	TRDJ1	CALGEERTDKLIF	TGTGCTCTTGGGGAAGAAAGGACCGATAAACTCATCTTT
TRDD3	TRDV1	few	TRDJ1	CALGNSPLTGASYTDKLIF	TGTGCTCTTGGGAACTCACCTCTTACTGGGGCCTCGTACACCGATAAACTCATCTTT
-	TRDV1	few	TRDJ1	CALGGAGEARYWLFNTDKLIF	TGTGCTCTTGGGGGCGCAGGGGAGGCGAGGTACTGGCTCTTCAACACCGATAAACTCATCTTT
-	TRDV1	-	TRDJ1	CALGERKGPRYWETKYTDKLIF	TGTGCTCTTGGGGAACGAAAGGGACCCCGTTACTGGGAGACAAAGTACACCGATAAACTCATCTTT
-	TRDV1	-	TRDJ1	CALGDSWCFPHRGYTDKLIF	TGTGCTCTTGGGGACTCCTGGTGCTTCCCACATAGGGGATACACCGATAAACTCATCTTT
TRDD3	TRDV1	-	TRDJ1	CALGDHPLHLTYWGIHTDKLIF	TGTGCTCTTGGGGATCACCCCCTACATCTCACCTACTGGGGGATACACACCGATAAACTCATCTTT
TRDD3	TRDV1	few	TRDJ1	CALGESWDGSPGPTGGYRDKLIF	TGTGCTCTTGGGGAATCTTGGGATGGGTCTCCTGGGCCCACTGGGGGATATCGCGATAAACTCATCTTT
-	TRDV1	-	TRDJ1	CALGELHGYWAYTDKLIF	TGTGCTCTTGGGGAACTCCACGGGTACTGGGCGTACACCGATAAACTCATCTTT
TRDD3	TRDV1	-	TRDJ1	CALGEPKGLPWGGLLGENGLIF	TGTGCTCTTGGGGAACCAAAGGGACTTCCCTGGGGAGGTTTACTGGGGGAGAACGGACTCATCTTT
-	TRDV1	medium-sized	TRDJ1	CALGKEYTDKLIF	TGTGCTCTTGGGAAGGAATACACCGATAAACTCATCTTT
TRDD3	TRDV1	few	TRDJ1	CALGELAVLGVFKGNTDKLIF	TGTGCTCTTGGGGAACTAGCTGTACTGGGGGTGTTTAAGGGGAACACCGATAAACTCATCTTT
-	TRDV1	few	TRDJ1	CALGTGDPTDKLIF	TGTGCTCTTGGTACGGGGGACCCCACCGATAAACTCATCTTT
-	TRDV1	-	TRDJ1	CALGPLMQGTGLLWTDKLIF	TGTGCTCTTGGACCCCTCATGCAGGGGACTGGCCTTCTTTGGACCGATAAACTCATCTTT
-	TRDV1	few	TRDJ1	CALGELPPVLRTDKLIF	TGTGCTCTTGGGGAACTTCCCCCCGTACTGAGAACCGATAAACTCATCTTT
TRDD3	TRDV1	many	TRDJ2	CALGAHWGIRGSAQLFF	TGTGCTCTTGGGGCCCACTGGGGGATAAGAGGATCAGCACAACTCTTCTTT
TRDD3	TRDV1	-	TRDJ1	CAPGETGGFSTDKLIF	TGTGCTCCTGGGGAAACCGGGGGATTCTCCACCGATAAACTCATCTTT
-	TRDV1	-	TRDJ1	CALGEIQENYVWGRKINTDKLIF	TGTGCTCTTGGGGAAATTCAGGAAAACTACGTCTGGGGTAGAAAGATTAACACCGATAAACTCATCTTT
TRDD3	TRDV1	-	TRDJ1	CALGERGERKGDPIDTDKLIF	TGTGCTCTTGGGGAACGGGGGGAGCGGAAGGGGGATCCCATTGACACCGATAAACTCATCTTT
TRDD3	TRDV3	few	TRDJ1	CAFWPYPGGYAPDKLIF	TGTGCCTTTTGGCCCTACCCTGGGGGATACGCACCTGATAAACTCATCTTT
TRDD3	TRDV1	-	TRDJ1	CALGEGSGTGGADKLIF	TGTGCTCTTGGGGAAGGATCCGGTACTGGGGGTGCCGATAAACTCATCTTT
TRDD3	TRDV1	-	TRDJ1	CALGDSPSQYWGIQPYTDKLIF	TGTGCTCTTGGGGATTCACCCTCTCAGTACTGGGGGATACAACCCTACACCGATAAACTCATCTTT
TRDD3	TRDV1	-	TRDJ2	CALGEPLPAGGYDSLTAQLFF	TGTGCTCTTGGGGAACCCCTCCCCGCTGGGGGATACGATTCTTTGACAGCACAACTCTTCTTT
TRDD3	TRDV1	-	TRDJ1	CALGEPYSPTGGPFTDKLIF	TGTGCTCTTGGGGAACCTTACTCCCCAACTGGGGGACCCTTCACCGATAAACTCATCTTT
-	TRDV1	-	TRDJ1	CALGENARTADRGVWTDKLIF	TGTGCTCTTGGGGAAAACGCCCGGACGGCGGACAGGGGGGTATGGACCGATAAACTCATCTTT
-	TRDV1	many	TRDJ1	CALGERLSTKLIF	TGTGCTCTTGGGGAACGGCTAAGTACCAAACTCATCTTT
TRDD3	TRDV1	few	TRDJ1	CALGDLSPPDDWGIRVKLIF	TGTGCTCTTGGGGACCTCTCCCCCCCCGACGACTGGGGGATACGCGTAAAACTCATCTTT
TRDD3	TRDV1	-	TRDJ1	CALGELDRAPVLGDRRADKLIF	TGTGCTCTTGGGGAACTTGACCGGGCCCCCGTACTGGGGGATAGGCGGGCCGATAAACTCATCTTT
-	TRDV1	few	TRDJ1	CALGGGTDKLIF	TGTGCTCTCGGGGGAGGGACCGATAAACTCATCTTT
-	TRDV1	many	TRDJ1	CALGSFRGFTDKLIF	TGTGCTCTTGGGTCATTCCGGGGGTTCACCGATAAACTCATCTTT
TRDD3	TRDV1	-	TRDJ1	CALGECRLARGIPKLIF	TGTGCTCTTGGGGAATGTCGCTTAGCCCGGGGGATACCCAAACTCATCTTT
-	TRDV1	-	TRDJ1	CALGVFSGYTDKLIF	TGTGCTCTTGGGGTCTTTAGCGGTTACACCGATAAACTCATCTTT
-	TRDV1	few	TRDJ1	CALGESWVVHTDKLIF	TGTGCTCTTGGGGAATCTTGGGTGGTCCACACCGATAAACTCATCTTT
TRDD3	TRDV1	-	TRDJ1	CALGELSDRDWGILPKGIFVSTDKLIF	TGTGCTCTTGGGGAACTAAGTGACCGAGACTGGGGGATCCTTCCAAAAGGGATATTTGTCTCTACCGATAAACTCATCTTT